These 8 T cell receptor beta chains were all obtained from the same sample, sequenced in a study of shared T cell receptors in the human thymus. TCRdb keeps only in-frame clones here, not all; method: immunoSEQ multiplex PCR. The sample shows 450,000 to 650,000 clones, around 78% of them seen only once. The sample was also reused in another study, on human thymus T cells.

The specimen was thymocytes. These receptors originate from a boy in the first two years of life with a congenital heart defect.

This clone was seen a few times. The gene calls are TRBV19 and TRBJ2-1; the match to TRBD2 covers 11 bases. The CDR3 loop spans 16 amino acids. The V gene end was trimmed by 6 bases and the J gene end by 9 bases; junction bases not matched to a gene: 13. CDR1 is LNHDA, CDR2 SQIVND, per germline (reference sequence). CDR3: CASSYGKLAGGGEQFF. Written as DNA, the CDR3 is TGTGCCAGTAGCTACGGAAAGCTAGCGGGAGGTGGTGAGCAGTTCTTC.

The J gene is TRBJ1-2, the V gene TRBV27, with TRBD1 identical over 11 bases. The germline V gene encodes CDR1 MNHEY and CDR2 SMNVEV (reference sequence). This CDR3 has 15 residues. Trimming cost V 10 bases and J 7 bases; bases outside gene matches: 14. The CDR3 DNA reads as TGTGCCATCCCCCGGGACAGGGGGTCACTAGGTGGCTACACCTTC. Translated: CAIPRDRGSLGGYTF.

The rearrangement joins TRBV28 to TRBJ2-3, with D maybe TRBD1 (8 bases). The ends were cut back, 2 bases at V and 2 bases at J, with 26 bases in the middle. Germline V lookup: CDR1 MDHEN, CDR2 SYDVKM. CDR3 length: 20 residues. The CDR3 loop is CASSLESGGAPSGDTDTQYF. The CDR3 DNA follows: TGTGCCAGCAGTTTAGAGTCAGGGGGCGCACCTAGCGGCGACACAGATACGCAGTATTTT.

The chain recombines TRBV6-1 with TRBJ2-5, with 9 bases aligning to TRBD1. CDR1 MNHNS and CDR2 SASEGT come from the germline V gene. With V trimmed by 4 bases and J by 4 bases, 7 bases remained unmatched. This CDR3 is built from 15 residues. Written as DNA, the CDR3 is TGTGCCAGCAGTGCCCCGACAGGGGGTAGAGAGACCCAGTACTTC. This sequence encodes CASSAPTGGRETQYF.

The rearrangement joins TRBV14 to TRBJ2-1; TRBD2 might be the D (6 bases). The V end lost 0 bases, the J end lost 0 bases, and 15 bases lay between the germline ends. CDR1 is SGHDN, CDR2 FVKESK, per germline. The CDR3 sequence is 18 residues long. The CDR3 sequence is CASSQEAQRAASYNEQFF. In DNA form, the CDR3 reads TGTGCCAGCAGCCAAGAAGCCCAGCGGGCCGCCTCCTACAATGAGCAGTTCTTC.

The chain is built from TRBV14 and TRBJ1-2; TRBD1 aligns across 8 bases. V gave up 0 bases and J gave up 4 bases; unmatched junction bases: 10. Per germline, CDR1 SGHDN and CDR2 FVKESK. The CDR3 runs 17 residues. The CDR3 nucleotides are TGTGCCAGCAGCCAAGAAGGACAGGGATCTCTTGCCTATGGCTACACCTTC. This sequence encodes CASSQEGQGSLAYGYTF.

The chain links TRBV7-3 to TRBJ1-3; D perhaps matches TRBD1 (5 bases). The CDR3 covers 19 residues. Germline V gene lookup returns CDR1 SGHTA and CDR2 FQGTGA. Trimming removed 5 bases at V and 0 bases at J, with 23 bases between. Here the CDR3 DNA reads TGTGCCAGCAGCAGATCGACAGTTCCATCAGAGGCCTCTGGAAACACCATATATTTT. Protein sequence: CASSRSTVPSEASGNTIYF.

CDR3 DNA sequence: TGTGCCAGCAGCTTCCGCCGGGATAGCGGGCCCTACGAGCAGTACTTC. Protein: CASSFRRDSGPYEQYF. The chain couples TRBV11-3 to TRBJ2-7, with 7 bases aligning to TRBD2. Germline V gives CDR1 SGHNT, CDR2 YENEEA. The CDR3 sequence is 16 residues long. V lost 3 bases and J lost 2; bases outside the gene matches: 10.